Sequencing of this T cell receptor beta chain was carried out in a study of identical twins. Broader study findings: The conclusions drew on cross-sectional statistical analysis instead of tracking the same donors. The study found excess low generation probability among twin-shared out-of-frame alpha sequences.

The CDR3 extends over 13 amino acids. Germline V gene data show CDR1 as SGDLS and CDR2 as YYNGEE. V lost 4 bases to trimming and J lost 5 bases, with 9 bases between them. For this clonotype: Antigen: not known.

In TCRdb, the 5' RACE reads were re-called with MiXCR into one record per CDR3 protein. The sample carries roughly 470,000 distinct CDR3 sequences, approximately 15% recorded once. These data were also filed under a second study, of yellow fever vaccine responses in identical twins.

The source is a woman aged 18-35 years in good health. The sequenced sample was CD4+ T cells sorted from blood. The chain is built from TRBV9 and TRBJ2-2; D is unclear. CDR3 nucleotides: TGTGCCAGCAGCTTCAAGATTACCGGGGAGCTGTTTTTT. Translating gives CASSFKITGELFF.